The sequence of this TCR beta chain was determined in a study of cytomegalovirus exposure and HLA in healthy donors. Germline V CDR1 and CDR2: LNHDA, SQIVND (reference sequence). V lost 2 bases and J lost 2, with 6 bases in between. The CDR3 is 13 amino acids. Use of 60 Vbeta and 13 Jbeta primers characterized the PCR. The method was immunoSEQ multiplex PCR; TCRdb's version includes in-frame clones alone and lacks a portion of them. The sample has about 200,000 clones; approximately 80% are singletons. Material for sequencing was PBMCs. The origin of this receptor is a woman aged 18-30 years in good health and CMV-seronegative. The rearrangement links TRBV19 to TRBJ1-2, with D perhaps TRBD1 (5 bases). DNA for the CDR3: TGTGCCAGTAGTATAAACAGGAACTATGGCTACACCTTC. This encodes CASSINRNYGYTF.